The clone carrying this T cell receptor beta chain was detected once. Its antigen is undetermined. The entry originates in a study of shared clonotypes between healthy human individuals. The ends lost 5 bases at V and 6 bases at J; junction bases unmatched: 4. Germline CDR1 reads SEHNR; CDR2 reads FQNEAQ (reference sequence). This CDR3 spans 12 amino acids. Donors, without exception, were Caucasian adults residing in Nashville, Tennessee. Deep level was the assay's run setting. The repertoire was sequenced with immunoSEQ multiplex PCR; TCRdb's copy has only in-frame clones and lacks some. The sample yields fewer than 1.8 million clones, just under 99% seen once. Overall study findings and caveats: A few donors had about 5% of their naive CD4 clonotypes in common.

V is TRBV7-9 and J is TRBJ2-7; 7 bases are a match to TRBD2. The source of this sequence is a man aged 30-40 years in good health. Input material: naive CD4+ T cells sorted from blood. Subset specified: CD45RA+ positively selected. DNA of the CDR3: TGTGCCAGCAGCGGCGGGAGCAGCGAGCAGTACTTC. It codes for CASSGGSSEQYF.